This TCR beta chain was documented in a study of T cells expressing NK-cell markers. Study information: All TCR beta repertoires analysed originated from sorted CD3+CD56+NKG2C+, CD3+CD56+NKG2C- and CD3+CD56-NKG2C+ T cells.

To note about this clonotype: What it recognizes is unknown.

CDR3 length: 15 amino acids. Germline values: CDR1 SGHTA, CDR2 FQGNSA. TCR beta cDNA was generated via 5'RACE template switching incorporating UMIs. TCRdb re-analyzed the 5' RACE reads; it lists each CDR3 protein once, without DNA. This sample's clone table lists 200,000 to 300,000 distinct CDR3 sequences. Notes on the study in general: Once again these clonotypes came out on top in the CD3+CD56-NKG2C+ fraction of several donors.

The genes are TRBV7-2 and TRBJ2-5. This clonotype was sampled from a woman between 18 and 69 years old in good health. Source material: blood T cells: a sorted CD56 or NKG2C T cell subset, CD4+ or CD8+ T cells, or bulk PBMC T cells (not recorded which). CDR3 amino acids: CASSLAGKWGETQYF.